Sequencing of this T cell receptor (beta chain) was carried out in a study of naive and memory T cell subsets. General study points: Clonotypes are single alpha or beta chains, not paired receptors. Diversity fell and Gini index rose from naive through CM, EM, EMRA.

Two oligonucleotides, mixed equimolar, formed the beta constant-region primer covering TRBC1 and TRBC2. Ligated cDNA was amplified by four rounds of PCR with nested alpha and beta constant-region primers and SP2. In TCRdb, the UMI-ligation and nested PCR reads were re-called with MiXCR into one record per CDR3 protein. The sample holds over 65,000 distinct CDR3 sequences; roughly 9.3% are singletons and the top ten take 1.2%. The V end lost 1 base, the J end lost 0 bases, and 10 bases lay between the germline ends. Germline values: CDR1 MDHEN, CDR2 SYDVKM. This CDR3 comprises 15 residues. With regard to this clonotype: Its specificity is not known.

Specimen: naive CD8+ T cells from blood. The TCR sequence derives from a human donor in good health. This sequence joins TRBV28 and TRBJ2-7; D is uncertain. For the CDR3, the DNA is TGTGCCAGCAGTTTATCCCGCGGAAGCTCCTACGAGCAGTACTTC. As protein: CASSLSRGSSYEQYF.